What follows describes a single T cell receptor (beta chain). The sample comes from a study of shared clonotypes between healthy human individuals. The CDR3 runs 14 residues. The V gene's germline CDR1 is SQVTM and CDR2 ANQGSEA. V gave up 7 bases and J gave up 7 bases, with 22 bases separating them. Only in-frame clones appear in the TCRdb table, and some are missing; sequencing was by immunoSEQ multiplex PCR. Here the sample spans around 2.3 million clones, 90% to 96% being singletons. The specimen was naive CD4+ T cells sorted from blood. This sample's subset: CD45RA+ positively selected. The TCR originated in a young man in good health. The chain employs TRBV29-1 and TRBJ2-5; D might be TRBD2 (6 bases). In DNA, the CDR3 is TGCAGCGCCGCCGCGAGGTTGTCGGAGGGGACCCAGTACTTC. Its translation: CSAAARLSEGTQYF.